The 10 T cell receptor beta chains in this list originate from one sample, sequenced in a study of beta chain features in type 1 diabetes. Investigators reverse transcribed all isolated RNA, so they sequenced expressed TCRB transcripts. Sequencing was performed with immunoSEQ multiplex PCR; in TCRdb, only in-frame clones are kept and a portion is missing. The sample includes about 180,000 clones, roughly an eighth of them seen just once. The specimen sequenced was central memory CD4+ T cells from blood. These receptors came from a woman under 30 in good health.

In this sample, this clone turned up a few times. The V call is TRBV7-9, the J call TRBJ2-1; TRBD2 aligns across 11 bases. This CDR3 contains 14 residues. CDR1 SEHNR and CDR2 FQNEAQ come from the germline V gene (reference sequence). V was pared by 3 bases and J by 14 bases, with 9 bases of the junction left unmatched. The CDR3 loop reads CASSFSGRALVKFF. In DNA, the CDR3 is TGTGCCAGCAGCTTTAGCGGGAGGGCCCTCGTGAAGTTCTTC.

CDR3 region: CASSSTNYGYTF. The DNA for the CDR3 is TGTGCCAGCAGCTCCACTAACTATGGCTACACCTTC. The rearrangement joins TRBV11-2 to TRBJ1-2; D is undetermined. The length of the CDR3 is 12 residues. V dropped 4 bases and J dropped 0 bases, with 3 bases sitting between them. Germline V lookup: CDR1 SGHAT, CDR2 FQNNGV.

This clone was recorded a few times. This chain connects TRBV18 to TRBJ1-5; 12 nucleotides match TRBD1. The CDR3 is 16 residues long. Germline CDR1 reads KGHSH; CDR2 reads LQKENI. Trimming cost V 2 bases and J 6 bases; bases outside gene matches: 5. The CDR3 here is CASSPVGQGASQPQHF. CDR3 in DNA: TGTGCCAGCTCACCAGTGGGACAGGGGGCGAGTCAGCCCCAGCATTTT.

The J gene is TRBJ2-3, the V gene TRBV18; D is unresolved. Germline values: CDR1 KGHSH, CDR2 LQKENI. V dropped 2 bases and J dropped 2 bases, with 5 bases sitting between them. CDR3 length: 13 amino acids. CDR3 in amino acids: CASSPSNTDTQYF. The DNA of the CDR3 is TGTGCCAGCTCACCATCCAACACAGATACGCAGTATTTT.

There are a few counts of this clone. The rearrangement uses TRBV7-2 and TRBJ2-7; 7 bases align to TRBD2. V lost 6 bases and J lost 0; bases outside the gene matches: 5. The CDR3 runs to 14 residues. Germline CDR1 is SGHTA and CDR2 is FQGNSA. The CDR3 protein is CASSRTSDSYEQYF. Written as DNA, the CDR3 is TGTGCCAGCAGTAGAACTAGCGACTCCTACGAGCAGTACTTC.

The chain is built from TRBV7-7 and TRBJ2-1; 10 bases match TRBD2. Germline V gene sequence: CDR1 SSHAT, CDR2 FNYEAQ (reference sequence). This CDR3 comprises 16 residues. The ends lost 4 bases at V and 1 base at J; junction bases unmatched: 4. The CDR3 region has the DNA TGTGCCAGCAGCTCTAGCGGGAGAGGTTCCTACAATGAGCAGTTCTTC. Residues: CASSSSGRGSYNEQFF. Using reference TRBV7-7 and TRBJ2-1 for the parts outside the CDR3, the full variable domain is GAGVSQSPRYKVTKRGQDVTLRCDPISSHATLYWYQQALGQGPEFLTYFNYEAQPDKSGLPSDRFSAERPEGSISTLTIQRTEQRDSAMYRCASSSSGRGSYNEQFFGPGTRLTVL.

V usage is TRBV4-1 and J usage is TRBJ2-1, with 11 positions matching TRBD2. V trimming: 2 bases; J trimming: 8 bases; junction bases outside the gene matches: 5. Germline loops: CDR1 MGHRA, CDR2 YSYEKL. The CDR3 contains 15 residues. CDR3 sequence (DNA): TGCGCCAGCAGCCAATTACTAGCGGGAGTCTATGAGCAGTTCTTC. Translation: CASSQLLAGVYEQFF.

This clone has more than one count but fewer than ten. The chain uses TRBV9 and TRBJ2-3; possibly TRBD2 for D (6 bases). The germline gives CDR1 SGDLS, CDR2 YYNGEE. V was clipped by 0 bases and J by 3 bases, with 14 bases between them. The CDR3 totals 16 residues. In nucleotides, the CDR3 is TGTGCCAGCAGCGTAGGGGCCTGGGGGGTAACAGATACGCAGTATTTT. Amino acid sequence: CASSVGAWGVTDTQYF. Full variable domain (remainder filled in from reference TRBV9 and TRBJ2-3): DSGVTQTPKHLITATGQRVTLRCSPRSGDLSVYWYQQSLDQGLQFLIQYYNGEERAKGNILERFSAQQFPDLHSELNLSSLELGDSALYFCASSVGAWGVTDTQYFGPGTRLTVL.

This clone was seen a few times. The CDR3 DNA is TGTGCCAGCTCTCCCACAGGCGGAAAAAACATTCAGTACTTC. The encoded protein is CASSPTGGKNIQYF. The chain employs TRBV18 and TRBJ2-4; TRBD1 is a possible D gene (5 bases). The germline V gene has CDR1 KGHSH and CDR2 LQKENI. This CDR3 region has 14 residues. Trimming left V 6 bases short and J 4 bases short, with 13 bases between.

The chain couples TRBV11-2 to TRBJ1-1; D possibly corresponds to TRBD1 (6 bases). Trimming took 2 bases from V and 1 from J, leaving 14 bases between them. The CDR3 contains 16 residues. The germline V gene has CDR1 SGHAT and CDR2 FQNNGV. The CDR3 bases are TGTGCCAGCAGCTTAAGAGGGGGGAGGGGGAACACTGAAGCTTTCTTT. It is translated as CASSLRGGRGNTEAFF.